This T cell receptor (beta chain) was profiled in a study of shared clonotypes between healthy human individuals. About the study: Each donor's CD4 naive and CD4 memory cells filled three plates apiece, CD8 naive two, and CD8 memory one.

CD8 cells classed as naive were CD45RO-negative and positively selected for CCR7, excluding terminally differentiated effector memory CD45RA+ cells. Study-wide results and limits: Sampling used blood alone; tissue repertoires probably differ.

CDR3 length: 13 residues. CDR1 and CDR2 (germline): LNHDA, SQIVND (reference sequence). Deletions cut 6 bases from V and 3 bases from J, with 12 bases between. It was at deep level that the assay was run. Libraries were prepared by immunoSEQ multiplex PCR; TCRdb keeps only in-frame clonotypes and omits some of them. The sample holds nearly 2 million clones; about 94% are singletons and the top ten take approximately 1.2%. With respect to this clone: The target antigen is unknown.

The specimen was naive CD8+ T cells sorted from blood. The sequence came from a man aged 18 to 29 in good health. The V and J genes are TRBV19 and TRBJ2-7; D possibly corresponds to TRBD1 (6 bases). The CDR3 DNA reads as TGTGCCAGTAGCGAGGACAGCAGCTACGAGCAGTACTTC. Translating gives CASSEDSSYEQYF.